The table lists the clone carrying this TCR beta chain with a few counts. No antigen is known for it. The sample comes from a study of T-cell memory formation after mild COVID-19. General observations from the study: There were some responding clones in pre-infection memory, which suggested that cross-reactive memory had joined.

TCRdb re-derived calls from the 5' RACE reads in MiXCR, one entry per CDR3 protein. The sample yields 270,000 or so distinct CDR3 sequences, 16% seen once. The CDR3 contains 16 residues. V lost 1 base, J lost 5 bases, and 17 bases lay in between. Germline V gene sequence: CDR1 LGHNA, CDR2 YSLEER. The origin of this receptor is a man aged 18 to 30 who had mild COVID-19 (a few samples of this study predate the infection). Cell type and time point are not known. This chain links TRBV4-3 with TRBJ2-5; weak D call: TRBD2 (7 bases). Sequencing input: PBMCs or a T cell subset sorted from them (not recorded which). In DNA, the CDR3 is TGCGCCAGCAGCCAAGGCCCGGGGGGCCCGGGGGAGACCCAGTACTTC. It yields the protein CASSQGPGGPGETQYF.